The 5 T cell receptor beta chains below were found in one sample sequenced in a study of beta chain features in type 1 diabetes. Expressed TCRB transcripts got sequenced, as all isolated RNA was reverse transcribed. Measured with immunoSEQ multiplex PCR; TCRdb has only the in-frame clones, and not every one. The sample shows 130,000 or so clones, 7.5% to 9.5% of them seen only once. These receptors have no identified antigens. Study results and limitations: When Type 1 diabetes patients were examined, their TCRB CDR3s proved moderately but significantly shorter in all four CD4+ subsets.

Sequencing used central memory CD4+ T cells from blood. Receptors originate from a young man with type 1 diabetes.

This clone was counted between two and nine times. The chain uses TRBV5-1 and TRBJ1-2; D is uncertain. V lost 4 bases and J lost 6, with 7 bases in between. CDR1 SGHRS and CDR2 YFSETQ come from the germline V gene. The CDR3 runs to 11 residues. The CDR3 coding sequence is TGCGCCAGCAGCGGAGAGGATGGCTACACCTTC. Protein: CASSGEDGYTF.

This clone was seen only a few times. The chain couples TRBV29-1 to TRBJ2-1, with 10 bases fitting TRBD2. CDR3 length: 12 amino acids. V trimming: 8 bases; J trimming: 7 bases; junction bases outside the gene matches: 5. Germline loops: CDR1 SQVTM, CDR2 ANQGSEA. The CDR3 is CSMTSGPNEQFF. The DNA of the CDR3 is TGCAGCATGACTAGCGGGCCAAATGAGCAGTTCTTC.

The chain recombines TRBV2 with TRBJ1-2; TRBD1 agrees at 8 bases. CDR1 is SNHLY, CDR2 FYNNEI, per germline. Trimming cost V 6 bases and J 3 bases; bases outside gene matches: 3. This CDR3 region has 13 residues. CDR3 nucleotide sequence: TGTGCCAGCAGGGTGGGACAGGACTATGGCTACACCTTC. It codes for CASRVGQDYGYTF.

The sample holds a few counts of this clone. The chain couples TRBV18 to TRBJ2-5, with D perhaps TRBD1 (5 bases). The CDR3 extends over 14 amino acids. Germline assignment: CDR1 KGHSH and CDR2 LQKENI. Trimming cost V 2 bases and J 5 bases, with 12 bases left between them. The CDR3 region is CASSPGAGVETQYF. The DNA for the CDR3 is TGTGCCAGCTCACCAGGGGCAGGAGTGGAGACCCAGTACTTC.

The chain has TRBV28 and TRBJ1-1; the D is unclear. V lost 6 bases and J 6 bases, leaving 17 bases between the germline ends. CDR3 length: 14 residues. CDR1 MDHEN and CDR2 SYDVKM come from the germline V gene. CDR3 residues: CASSQARVEPEAFF. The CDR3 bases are TGTGCCAGCAGCCAGGCCCGTGTTGAGCCTGAAGCTTTCTTT. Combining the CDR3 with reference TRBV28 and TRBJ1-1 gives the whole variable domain DVKVTQSSRYLVKRTGEKVFLECVQDMDHENMFWYRQDPGLGLRLIYFSYDVKMKEKGDIPEGYSVSREKKERFSLILESASTNQTSMYLCASSQARVEPEAFFGQGTRLTVV.